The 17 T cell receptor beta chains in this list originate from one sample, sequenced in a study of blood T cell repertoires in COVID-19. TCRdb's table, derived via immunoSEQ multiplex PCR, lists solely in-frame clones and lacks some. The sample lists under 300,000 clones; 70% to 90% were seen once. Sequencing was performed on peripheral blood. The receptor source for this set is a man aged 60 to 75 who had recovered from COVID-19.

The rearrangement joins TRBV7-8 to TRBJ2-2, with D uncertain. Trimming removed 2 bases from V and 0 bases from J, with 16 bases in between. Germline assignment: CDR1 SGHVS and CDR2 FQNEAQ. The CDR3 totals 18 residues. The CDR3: CASSLSHSGRTNTGELFF. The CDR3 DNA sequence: TGTGCCAGCAGCTTATCCCATTCCGGCAGGACGAACACCGGGGAGCTGTTTTTT.

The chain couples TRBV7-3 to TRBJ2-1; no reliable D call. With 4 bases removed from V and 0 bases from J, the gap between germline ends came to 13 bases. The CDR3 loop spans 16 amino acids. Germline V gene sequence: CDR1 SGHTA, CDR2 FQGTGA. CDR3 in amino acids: CASSSYTASSYNEQFF. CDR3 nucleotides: TGTGCCAGCAGCTCCTATACTGCTAGCTCCTACAATGAGCAGTTCTTC.

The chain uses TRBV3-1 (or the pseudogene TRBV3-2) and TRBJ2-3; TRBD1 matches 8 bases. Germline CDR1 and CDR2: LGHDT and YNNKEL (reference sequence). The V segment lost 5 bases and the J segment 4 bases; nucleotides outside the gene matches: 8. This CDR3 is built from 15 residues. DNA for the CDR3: TGTGCCAGCAGCTTGGGACAGGCGGTAGCAGATACGCAGTATTTT. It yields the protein CASSLGQAVADTQYF.

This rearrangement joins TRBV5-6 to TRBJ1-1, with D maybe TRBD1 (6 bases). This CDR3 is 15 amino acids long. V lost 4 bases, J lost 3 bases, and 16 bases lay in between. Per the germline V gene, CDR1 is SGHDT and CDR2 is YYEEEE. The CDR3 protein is CASSPDTGSDTEAFF. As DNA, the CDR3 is TGTGCCAGCAGCCCCGATACAGGGTCAGACACTGAAGCTTTCTTT. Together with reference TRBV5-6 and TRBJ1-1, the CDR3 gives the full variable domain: DAGVTQSPTHLIKTRGQQVTLRCSPKSGHDTVSWYQQALGQGPQFIFQYYEEEERQRGNFPDRFSGHQFPNYSSELNVNALLLGDSALYLCASSPDTGSDTEAFFGQGTRLTVV.

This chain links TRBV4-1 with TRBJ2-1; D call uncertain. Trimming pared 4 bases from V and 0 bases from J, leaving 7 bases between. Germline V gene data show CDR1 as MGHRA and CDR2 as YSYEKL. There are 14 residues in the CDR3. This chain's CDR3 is CASSRPGSYNEQFF. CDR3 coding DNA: TGCGCCAGCAGCCGCCCGGGCTCCTACAATGAGCAGTTCTTC.

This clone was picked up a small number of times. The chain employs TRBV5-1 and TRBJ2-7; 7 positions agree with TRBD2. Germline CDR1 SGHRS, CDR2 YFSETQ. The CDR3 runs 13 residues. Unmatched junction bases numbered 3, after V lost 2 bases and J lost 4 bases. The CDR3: CASSLWGGYEQYF. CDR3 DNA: TGCGCCAGCAGCTTATGGGGGGGTTACGAGCAGTACTTC. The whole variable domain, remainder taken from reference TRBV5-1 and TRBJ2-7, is KAGVTQTPRYLIKTRGQQVTLSCSPISGHRSVSWYQQTPGQGLQFLFEYFSETQRNKGNFPGRFSGRQFSNSRSEMNVSTLELGDSALYLCASSLWGGYEQYFGPGTRLTVT.

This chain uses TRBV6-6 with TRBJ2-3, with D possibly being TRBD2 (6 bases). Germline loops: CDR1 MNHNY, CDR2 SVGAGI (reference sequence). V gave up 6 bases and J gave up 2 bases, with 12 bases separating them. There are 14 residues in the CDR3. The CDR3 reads CASSPGGNTDTQYF. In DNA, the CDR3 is TGTGCCAGCAGCCCTGGGGGGAACACAGATACGCAGTATTTT.

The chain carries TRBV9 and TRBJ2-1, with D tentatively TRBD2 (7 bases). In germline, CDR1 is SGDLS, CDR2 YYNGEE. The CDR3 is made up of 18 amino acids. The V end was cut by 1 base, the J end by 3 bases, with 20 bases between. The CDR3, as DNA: TGTGCCAGCAGCGTAAGGTCGGGGGGCAGCCTCAACTACAATGAGCAGTTCTTC. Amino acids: CASSVRSGGSLNYNEQFF.

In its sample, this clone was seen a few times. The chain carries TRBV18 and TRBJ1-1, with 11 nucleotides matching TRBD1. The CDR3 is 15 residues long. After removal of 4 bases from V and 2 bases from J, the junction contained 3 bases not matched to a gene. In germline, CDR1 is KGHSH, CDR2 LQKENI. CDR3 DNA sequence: TGTGCCAGCTCACAAGGGACAGGGGGTAACACTGAAGCTTTCTTT. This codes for CASSQGTGGNTEAFF.

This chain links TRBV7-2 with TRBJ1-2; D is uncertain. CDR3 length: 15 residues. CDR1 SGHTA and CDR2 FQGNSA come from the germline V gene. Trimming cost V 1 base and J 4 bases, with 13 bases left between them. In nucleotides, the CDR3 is TGTGCCAGCAGCTTAGGCCCGACAAGATCCTATGGCTACACCTTC. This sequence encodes CASSLGPTRSYGYTF.

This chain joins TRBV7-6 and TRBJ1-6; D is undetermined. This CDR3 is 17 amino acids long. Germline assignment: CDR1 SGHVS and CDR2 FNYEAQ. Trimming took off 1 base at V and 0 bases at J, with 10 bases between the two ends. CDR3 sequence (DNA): TGTGCCAGCAGCTTAGGGGCCAGCAGCTCCTATAATTCACCCCTCCACTTT. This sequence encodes CASSLGASSSYNSPLHF.

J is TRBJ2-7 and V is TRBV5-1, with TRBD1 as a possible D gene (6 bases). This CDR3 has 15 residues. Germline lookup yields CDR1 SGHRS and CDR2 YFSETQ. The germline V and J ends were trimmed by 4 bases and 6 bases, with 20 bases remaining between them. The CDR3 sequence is CASSPRTDGVGEQYF. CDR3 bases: TGCGCCAGCAGCCCAAGGACAGACGGGGTTGGCGAGCAGTACTTC.

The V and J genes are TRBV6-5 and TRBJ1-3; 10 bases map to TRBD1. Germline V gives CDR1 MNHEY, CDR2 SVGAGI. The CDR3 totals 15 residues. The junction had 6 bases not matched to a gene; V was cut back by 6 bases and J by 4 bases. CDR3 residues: CASRRGQGKGNTIYF. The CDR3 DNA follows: TGTGCCAGCAGACGGGGACAGGGGAAGGGAAACACCATATATTTT.

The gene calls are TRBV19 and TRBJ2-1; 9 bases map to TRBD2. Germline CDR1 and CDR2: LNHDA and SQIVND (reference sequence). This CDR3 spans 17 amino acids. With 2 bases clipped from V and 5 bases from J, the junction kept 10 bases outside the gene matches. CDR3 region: CASSIRQGGRANNEQFF. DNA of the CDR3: TGTGCCAGTAGTATACGCCAGGGCGGGAGGGCTAACAATGAGCAGTTCTTC.

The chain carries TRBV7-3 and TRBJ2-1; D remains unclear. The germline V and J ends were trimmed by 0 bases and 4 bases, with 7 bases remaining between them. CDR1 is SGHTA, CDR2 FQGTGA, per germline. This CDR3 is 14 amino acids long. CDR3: CASSLTTEYNEQFF. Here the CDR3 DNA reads TGTGCCAGCAGCTTAACGACTGAATACAATGAGCAGTTCTTC. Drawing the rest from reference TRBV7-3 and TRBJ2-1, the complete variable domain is GAGVSQTPSNKVTEKGKYVELRCDPISGHTALYWYRQSLGQGPEFLIYFQGTGAADDSGLPNDRFFAVRPEGSVSTLKIQRTERGDSAVYLCASSLTTEYNEQFFGPGTRLTVL.

The CDR3 reads CASNSNPSSYNEQFF. The CDR3 coding sequence is TGTGCCAGTAACTCCAACCCGAGCTCCTACAATGAGCAGTTCTTC. The chain carries TRBV19 and TRBJ2-1; D call uncertain. There are 15 residues in the CDR3. V lost 7 bases to trimming and J lost 0 bases, with 13 bases between them. The germline CDR1 and CDR2 sequences are LNHDA and SQIVND (reference sequence).

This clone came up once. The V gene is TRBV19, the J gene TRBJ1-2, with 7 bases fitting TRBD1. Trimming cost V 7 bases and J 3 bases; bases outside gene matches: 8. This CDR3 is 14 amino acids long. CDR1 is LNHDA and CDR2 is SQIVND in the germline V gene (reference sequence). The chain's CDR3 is CASTLTGVHYGYTF. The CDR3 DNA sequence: TGTGCCAGTACCTTAACAGGGGTTCACTATGGCTACACCTTC.